Listed below are T cell receptor beta chains from one sample, sequenced in a study of cytomegalovirus exposure and HLA in healthy donors. Assay: immunoSEQ multiplex PCR; the TCRdb copy retains only in-frame clones and omits some. The sample gives 65,000 to 90,000 clones, 86% of which show up once; 2% is in the top ten. Sequencing was done on a sample of PBMCs. These receptors were taken from a woman aged 25 to 39 in good health and CMV-seronegative. CDR3s include the opening cysteine and the closing phenylalanine or tryptophan. The D gene is left open where the match is weak. Part of the rows lack a size; the others show once, few, many or a class for expanded clones.

d_call	clone_size	cdr3_length	j_call	v_call	cdr3_nt	cdr3_aa
NA	NA	15	TRBJ2-5	TRBV10-3	TGTGCCATCAGTGAAGCAGGGAAGGGTCAAGAGACCCAGTACTTC	CAISEAGKGQETQYF
TRBD1	NA	15	TRBJ1-4	TRBV7-2	TGTGCCAGCAGCTCCGGCGGGACAGGGTGGGAAAAACTGTTTTTT	CASSSGGTGWEKLFF
TRBD1	NA	13	TRBJ1-1	TRBV5-4	TGTGCCAGCAGTCTCACAGGGGGCGGGGAAGCTTTCTTT	CASSLTGGGEAFF
NA	NA	13	TRBJ1-2	TRBV27	TGTGCCAGCAGTTTAACGGGGAACTATGGCTACACCTTC	CASSLTGNYGYTF
TRBD1	NA	14	TRBJ1-1	TRBV30	TGTGCCTGGAGTAAGGACAGGCCCAACACTGAAGCTTTCTTT	CAWSKDRPNTEAFF
TRBD1	few	14	TRBJ2-5	TRBV5-1	TGCGCCAGCAGCGTGGGACAGGGTCAGGAGACCCAGTACTTC	CASSVGQGQETQYF
NA	NA	14	TRBJ1-5	TRBV27	TGTGCCAGCAGTAATTGGGGCGGCAATCAGCCCCAGCATTTT	CASSNWGGNQPQHF
TRBD1	NA	19	TRBJ1-6	TRBV9	TGTGCCAGCAGCGTAGGGGGAACGGCAGGGGGCCACCATAATTCACCCCTCCACTTT	CASSVGGTAGGHHNSPLHF
NA	NA	15	TRBJ2-3	TRBV9	TGTGCCAGCAGCGTAGGGTACGACTGGGAGGATACGCAGTATTTT	CASSVGYDWEDTQYF
NA	NA	18	TRBJ1-5	TRBV27	TGTGCCAGCAGTCCTCAAAACATTCGGGAGGGAGGCAATCAGCCCCAGCATTTT	CASSPQNIREGGNQPQHF
TRBD1	NA	15	TRBJ1-4	TRBV18	TGTGCCAGCTCAACCGGACAGGGTAATGATGAAAAACTGTTTTTT	CASSTGQGNDEKLFF
TRBD1	medium-sized	13	TRBJ1-4	TRBV6-5	TGTGCCAGCAGCGGACAGGGGGCTAGTGGACTGTTTTTT	CASSGQGASGLFF
TRBD2	NA	14	TRBJ2-5	TRBV30	TGTGCCTGGGAGCCGGGACTAGCGCAAGAGACCCAGTACTTC	CAWEPGLAQETQYF
NA	few	13	TRBJ1-5	TRBV10-1	TGCGCCAGCAGTGAGTCCTCGAATCAGCCCCAGCATTTT	CASSESSNQPQHF
NA	NA	15	TRBJ1-2	TRBV11-2	TGTACCAGCAGCCGAAAGGATGGGGGCGGCTATGGCTACACCTTC	CTSSRKDGGGYGYTF
NA	few	14	TRBJ1-4	TRBV4-1	TGCGCCAGCAGCGGCACAGAGACTAATGAAAAACTGTTTTTT	CASSGTETNEKLFF
NA	NA	13	TRBJ1-5	TRBV30	TGTGCCTGGAGGTCTTATAGCAATCAGCCCCAGCATTTT	CAWRSYSNQPQHF
NA	NA	16	TRBJ1-5	TRBV7-2	TGTGCCAGCAGCTTAAGTTGGCAGGTCAGCAATCAGCCCCAGCATTTT	CASSLSWQVSNQPQHF
TRBD2	NA	18	TRBJ2-1	TRBV7-9	TGTGCCAGCAGCTTAGTAAGGGCTAGCGGGAGGTCCTACAATGAGCAGTTCTTC	CASSLVRASGRSYNEQFF
NA	NA	15	TRBJ1-1	TRBV5-1	TGCGCCAGCAGCTTGTCGGGGACAAAGAACACTGAAGCTTTCTTT	CASSLSGTKNTEAFF
TRBD1	NA	13	TRBJ2-7	TRBV19	TGTGCCAGTAGTACGGGACAGCGCTACGAGCAGTACTTC	CASSTGQRYEQYF
TRBD1	NA	12	TRBJ2-1	TRBV29-1	TGCAGCGCTAGACAGGGAAACAATGAGCAGTTCTTC	CSARQGNNEQFF
NA	NA	14	TRBJ2-1	TRBV10-2	TGCGCCAGCAGTGAGTCCGCGGCATACAATGAGCAGTTCTTC	CASSESAAYNEQFF
TRBD2	NA	16	TRBJ2-1	TRBV18	TGTGCCAGCTCACAACGACTAGCGGGAGAATACAATGAGCAGTTCTTC	CASSQRLAGEYNEQFF
TRBD2	NA	14	TRBJ2-7	TRBV6-5	TGTGCCAGCAGGACGACTAGCTCGGTATACGAGCAGTACTTC	CASRTTSSVYEQYF
TRBD1	NA	15	TRBJ1-2	TRBV19	TGTGCCAGTAGTATCGGGACAGGGTTTCTCTATGGCTACACCTTC	CASSIGTGFLYGYTF
TRBD2	NA	16	TRBJ2-7	TRBV19	TGTGCCAGTAGTATAGGGACTAGCGGGCCCTCCTACGAGCAGTACTTC	CASSIGTSGPSYEQYF
NA	NA	14	TRBJ1-2	TRBV19	TGTGCCAGTAGTATAGGTCGGAAGGATAGCGGCTACACCTTC	CASSIGRKDSGYTF
NA	NA	14	TRBJ1-1	TRBV6-5	TGTGCCAGCAGACGAGGGGACACTAGGGCTGAAGCTTTCTTT	CASRRGDTRAEAFF
NA	NA	15	TRBJ1-4	TRBV6-5	TGTGCCAGCAGCCCCCGTCGGGGAACTAATGAAAAACTGTTTTTT	CASSPRRGTNEKLFF
NA	NA	14	TRBJ2-7	TRBV11-2	TGTGCCAGCAGCTTAGGGGTAGGGGAATACGAGCAGTACTTC	CASSLGVGEYEQYF
TRBD1	NA	15	TRBJ1-5	TRBV4-3	TGCGCCAGCAGCCAAGGGACAGGGGGCAATCAGCCCCAGCATTTT	CASSQGTGGNQPQHF
NA	NA	14	TRBJ1-1	TRBV7-9	TGTGCCAGCACCTGGTTGGAGGGTGGCACTGAAGCTTTCTTT	CASTWLEGGTEAFF
NA	NA	17	TRBJ2-1	TRBV30	TGTGCCTGGAGTGCTGAGGAGCGTGGGGCCTCCTACAATGAGCAGTTCTTC	CAWSAEERGASYNEQFF
TRBD1	NA	16	TRBJ2-1	TRBV7-3	TGTGCCAGCAGCTCCAGACAGGGGAGCTCCTACAATGAGCAGTTCTTC	CASSSRQGSSYNEQFF
NA	NA	14	TRBJ2-6	TRBV28	TGTGCCAGCAGTTTCGGAGGGTCCCGCAACGTCCTGACTTTC	CASSFGGSRNVLTF
NA	NA	16	TRBJ1-2	TRBV10-3	TGTGCCATCAGTCTCCGGGACACTAAAGGGTACTATGGCTACACCTTC	CAISLRDTKGYYGYTF
NA	NA	16	TRBJ1-3	TRBV7-9	TGTGCCAGCAGCTCAACAGGGACCCCGTCTGGAAACACCATATATTTT	CASSSTGTPSGNTIYF
NA	NA	15	TRBJ2-1	TRBV28	TGTGCCAGCAGTCGAGGTCGGAGCTCCTACAATGAGCAGTTCTTC	CASSRGRSSYNEQFF
TRBD1	NA	14	TRBJ1-1	TRBV11-3	TGTGCCAGCAGCCCGGGACAGAGGAACACTGAAGCTTTCTTT	CASSPGQRNTEAFF
TRBD1	NA	13	TRBJ2-5	TRBV19	TGTGCCAGTAGTAAGGACAGGGAGGAGACCCAGTACTTC	CASSKDREETQYF
TRBD2	few	15	TRBJ2-7	TRBV9	TGTGCCAGCAGTAGGGAGAGCGGGATGATCTACGAGCAGTACTTC	CASSRESGMIYEQYF
TRBD2	NA	15	TRBJ2-7	TRBV5-6	TGTGCCAGCAGCTCATGGACTAGCAGGCCCTACGAGCAGTACTTC	CASSSWTSRPYEQYF
TRBD2	NA	17	TRBJ2-7	TRBV19	TGTGCCAGTAGTATGCGTCCGGGGGTAGCGGGAGTTGGCGAGCAGTACTTC	CASSMRPGVAGVGEQYF
TRBD1	NA	14	TRBJ2-7	TRBV5-1	TGCGCCAGCAGCTTGGGGGACAGGGACAGCGAGCAGTACTTC	CASSLGDRDSEQYF
NA	NA	13	TRBJ2-7	TRBV2	TGTGCCAGCAGTGACAGGGTCTCGTACGAGCAGTACTTC	CASSDRVSYEQYF
NA	once	12	TRBJ2-3	TRBV7-3	TGTGCCAGCAGCCCGGGGACAGATACGCAGTATTTT	CASSPGTDTQYF
NA	NA	16	TRBJ2-2	TRBV7-3	TGTGCCAGCAGCTTGCGTCCGGGACAGAACACCGGGGAGCTGTTTTTT	CASSLRPGQNTGELFF
TRBD1	NA	11	TRBJ1-1	TRBV30	TGTGCCTGGGGGACAGGGATTGGAGCTTTCTTT	CAWGTGIGAFF
TRBD1	NA	18	TRBJ1-5	TRBV15	TGTGCCACCAACCTCCCAGAGAGGGACAGGGAAGAATTACAGCCCCAGCATTTT	CATNLPERDREELQPQHF
TRBD1	NA	13	TRBJ2-1	TRBV30	TGTGCATCTGAAACAGGGGGGCCAAGCATCTGGTTCTTC	CASETGGPSIWFF
TRBD1	NA	18	TRBJ1-2	TRBV10-3	TGTGCCATCAGTGACTCCGGGACAGGGGGCGCCTTTGGCTATGGCTACACCTTC	CAISDSGTGGAFGYGYTF
TRBD2	NA	15	TRBJ2-7	TRBV4-2	TGTGCCAGCAGCCTGCGGACTAGCGGGAGAGACGAGCAGTACTTC	CASSLRTSGRDEQYF
NA	NA	16	TRBJ1-1	TRBV5-4	TGTGCCAGCAGCTTGGGGCCAGGGAACATGAACACTGAAGCTTTCTTT	CASSLGPGNMNTEAFF
TRBD1	NA	19	TRBJ1-1	TRBV5-1	TGCGCCAGCAGCTTGCCCAGGGACAGGGGGAAACCCATGAACACTGAAGCTTTCTTT	CASSLPRDRGKPMNTEAFF
TRBD2	NA	16	TRBJ2-3	TRBV27	TGTGCCAGCAGTTTATCCGGGGGGACGAGCACAGATACGCAGTATTTT	CASSLSGGTSTDTQYF
TRBD1	once	16	TRBJ1-4	TRBV7-2	TGTGCCAGCAGCTTAGACTACAGGGGTTTTAATGAAAAACTGTTTTTT	CASSLDYRGFNEKLFF